The sequence of this T cell receptor beta chain was determined in a study of OX40 agonist ivuxolimab in advanced cancers. Across the study: Patients were roughly 83% male with ages roughly 20 to 85, mean approximately 58. 30% to 40% of patients had received prior checkpoint inhibitor therapy.

Sequencing used immunoSEQ multiplex PCR; TCRdb keeps in-frame clones, though not all of them. Altogether 95,000 or so clones are present, around 82% being singletons, with the ten largest covering 3.5% to 4%. The length of the CDR3 is 16 residues. CDR1 and CDR2 from the germline V gene are SGHNT and YENEEA. Trimming at V came to 5 bases and at J to 5 bases, leaving 14 bases not matched to a gene. Note on this clone: Its antigen remains unidentified.

Broader study findings: Among the least clonally expanded were partial responders at 0.1-3.0 mg/kg. Certain nonresponders additionally had low normalized T-cell clonal expansion.

The source of this sequence is an adult with an advanced solid tumor such as melanoma, head and neck, liver or kidney cancer. Sequences were derived from CD4+ or CD8+ T cells sorted from blood, sampled in a trial of the OX40 agonist ivuxolimab. The chain combines TRBV11-3 with TRBJ2-7, with TRBD2 identical over 8 bases. CDR3 region: CASSGSGLAGGNEQYF. The CDR3 DNA is TGTGCCAGCAGCGGAAGTGGTCTAGCGGGCGGAAACGAGCAGTACTTC.